This T cell receptor (beta chain) was recovered during a study of cytomegalovirus exposure and HLA in healthy donors. This CDR3 spans 15 amino acids. Germline loops: CDR1 SGDLS, CDR2 YYNGEE. With 0 bases clipped from V and 2 bases from J, the junction kept 2 bases outside the gene matches. This clone showed up just once. The PCR employed 60 Vbeta primers together with 13 Jbeta primers. The method was immunoSEQ multiplex PCR; TCRdb's version includes in-frame clones alone and lacks a portion of them. This table holds around 150,000 clones, around 79% found once. Sequencing was performed on PBMCs. The rearrangement links TRBV9 to TRBJ2-3, with 8 bases aligning to TRBD2. This receptor was obtained from a man over 45 in good health and CMV-seropositive. The chain's CDR3 is CASSVDSGDTDTQYF. The CDR3 region has the DNA TGTGCCAGCAGCGTAGATAGCGGGGACACAGATACGCAGTATTTT.